What follows is one TCR beta chain and its context. The data derive from a study of blood T cell repertoires in COVID-19. Across the whole study: Spain, Italy and the United States supplied samples that represented acute and convalescent COVID-19.

CDR1 and CDR2 from the germline V gene are LGHDT and YNNKEL (reference sequence). This CDR3 contains 17 residues. Germline trimming cut 3 bases from V and 6 bases from J; bases unmatched to any gene: 8. Sequenced by immunoSEQ multiplex PCR; TCRdb stores in-frame clones only, minus some. The table shows tens of thousands of clones, with approximately 81% occurring only once. The source material was peripheral blood. This chain links TRBV3-1 (or the pseudogene TRBV3-2) with TRBJ2-1; 13 bases match TRBD2. The clonotype was recovered from an older woman with acute or convalescent COVID-19. The chain's CDR3 is CASSQGRGLAGFNEQFF. The CDR3 coding sequence is TGTGCCAGCAGCCAGGGCCGGGGACTAGCGGGGTTCAATGAGCAGTTCTTC.